These T cell receptor beta chains were read from a single sample in a study of patients and donors after allogeneic stem cell transplantation. TCRdb re-analysed the RT-PCR reads in MiXCR, keeping a single row per CDR3 protein. The sample consists of a few hundred thousand distinct CDR3 sequences, about 37% of them appearing once. Sequenced sample: blood, either unsorted or a sorted T cell fraction (not recorded which). Receptors were obtained from a human donor who was either an allogeneic HSCT recipient or a stem cell or donor lymphocyte infusion donor (not recorded which). It is not recorded whose cells these are; they may come from a transplant donor. Each CDR3 is given with its conserved first and last residue. Fields, in order: V gene, clone size, D gene, J gene, CDR3 protein, CDR3 DNA. D genes are given only for firm matches. Not every row has a clone size; where given, it reads once, few, many or a size class.

TRBV12-3/TRBV12-4	many	TRBD1	TRBJ1-1	CASSRTGGGTEAFF	TGTGCCAGCAGCCGTACAGGGGGAGGCACTGAAGCTTTCTTT
TRBV25-1	many	NA	TRBJ1-4	CASSETGGGEKLFF	TGTGCCAGCAGTGAAACTGGGGGTGGCGAAAAACTGTTTTTT
TRBV20-1	few	NA	TRBJ1-4	CSARVGSNEKLFF	TGCAGTGCTAGAGTGGGCTCTAATGAAAAACTGTTTTTT
TRBV20-1	few	NA	TRBJ1-2	CSARDPALGGGGYTF	TGCAGTGCTAGAGATCCGGCCCTGGGTGGTGGTGGCTACACCTTC
TRBV27	many	NA	TRBJ1-2	CASSSTGANYGYTF	TGTGCCAGCAGTTCGACGGGAGCTAACTATGGCTACACCTTC
TRBV3-1	NA	TRBD1	TRBJ2-3	CASSPRQGAWTDTQYF	TGTGCCAGCAGCCCCCGACAGGGGGCTTGGACAGATACGCAGTATTTT
TRBV12-3/TRBV12-4	few	TRBD1	TRBJ1-4	CASSRQGGFNEKLFF	TGTGCCAGCAGTCGCCAGGGGGGCTTTAATGAAAAACTGTTTTTT
TRBV7-2	NA	NA	TRBJ1-1	CASSVGAVYTEAFF	TGTGCCAGCAGCGTGGGGGCAGTCTACACTGAAGCTTTCTTT
TRBV6-1	few	NA	TRBJ2-1	CASSATYNEQFF	TGTGCCAGCAGTGCCACCTACAATGAGCAGTTCTTC
TRBV12-3/TRBV12-4	once	NA	TRBJ2-5	CASSFLSLRWNRETQYF	TGTGCCAGCAGTTTTTTGTCCCTAAGGTGGAATAGAGAGACCCAGTACTTC
TRBV18	NA	NA	TRBJ2-7	CASSPARVAQRQYF	TGTGCCAGCTCACCGGCCAGGGTAGCCCAGAGGCAGTACTTC
TRBV5-1	NA	NA	TRBJ2-3	CASSLVVNRAGPDTQYF	TGCGCCAGCAGCTTGGTGGTTAATCGGGCAGGGCCAGATACGCAGTATTTT
TRBV7-3	once	NA	TRBJ2-3	CASSLRGLVTDTQYF	TGTGCCAGCAGCTTAAGGGGACTCGTCACAGATACGCAGTATTTT
TRBV10-3	NA	NA	TRBJ1-2	CAITGGYGYGYTF	TGTGCCATCACCGGGGGCTATGGCTATGGCTACACCTTC
TRBV7-9	once	TRBD1	TRBJ2-7	CASSLGQGARQYF	TGTGCCAGCAGCCTTGGACAGGGGGCAAGGCAGTACTTC
TRBV7-8	NA	NA	TRBJ1-5	CASSLDRANQPQHF	TGTGCCAGCAGCTTAGACAGGGCTAATCAGCCCCAGCATTTT
TRBV7-2	NA	TRBD1	TRBJ1-5	CASSSIRGSNQPQHF	TGTGCCAGCAGCTCGATCAGGGGGAGCAATCAGCCCCAGCATTTT
TRBV7-2	many	TRBD1	TRBJ1-4	CASSPTGGRGEKLFF	TGTGCCAGCAGCCCAACAGGGGGTCGAGGCGAAAAACTGTTTTTT
TRBV12-3/TRBV12-4	NA	NA	TRBJ1-4	CASRDLAGEKLFF	TGTGCCAGCAGGGACCTGGCGGGGGAAAAACTGTTTTTT
TRBV29-1	NA	NA	TRBJ1-6	CSARAGFSAPLHF	TGCAGCGCGCGAGCAGGGTTTTCGGCACCCCTCCACTTT
TRBV11-2	many	NA	TRBJ1-1	CASSFRANTEAFF	TGTGCCAGCAGCTTTAGGGCGAACACTGAAGCTTTCTTT
TRBV18	few	NA	TRBJ2-3	CASSSYSSTDTQYF	TGTGCCAGCTCATCCTACTCTAGCACAGATACGCAGTATTTT
TRBV20-1	NA	TRBD1	TRBJ2-4	CSANRGNIQYF	TGCAGTGCCAACAGGGGAAACATTCAGTACTTC
TRBV21-1	NA	NA	TRBJ2-1	CASSRGDNEQFF	TGTGCCAGCAGCCGGGGGGATAATGAGCAGTTCTTC
TRBV21-1	NA	NA	TRBJ1-4	CASSLMKNCFF	NA
TRBV20-1	few	NA	TRBJ2-1	CSAAAWPGFDEQFF	TGCAGTGCTGCCGCCTGGCCGGGGTTCGATGAGCAGTTCTTC
TRBV4-2	few	TRBD2	TRBJ2-5	CASSQDVGGGRKQETQYF	TGTGCCAGCAGCCAAGATGTAGGCGGGGGGAGAAAACAAGAGACCCAGTACTTC
TRBV6-6	few	NA	TRBJ2-2	CASRLKLANTGELFF	TGTGCCAGCAGACTGAAGTTGGCGAACACCGGGGAGCTGTTTTTT
TRBV30	NA	NA	TRBJ2-7	CAWSEGDLYEQYF	TGTGCCTGGAGTGAGGGGGACCTCTACGAGCAGTACTTC
TRBV20-1	NA	NA	TRBJ2-3	CSVIHPGADPQYF	TGCAGTGTTATCCATCCGGGGGCGGATCCGCAGTATTTT
TRBV9	few	NA	TRBJ1-1	CASSVGSLNTEAFF	TGTGCCAGCAGCGTCGGCAGCTTGAACACTGAAGCTTTCTTT
TRBV28	NA	NA	TRBJ1-1	CASTDSPWGTEAFF	TGTGCCAGCACCGACAGTCCCTGGGGGACTGAAGCTTTCTTT
TRBV20-1	NA	NA	TRBJ2-7	CSARGSGEQYF	TGCAGTGCTAGAGGGAGTGGCGAGCAGTACTTC
TRBV12-3/TRBV12-4	once	NA	TRBJ2-7	CASSLKQVSYEQYF	TGTGCCAGCAGTTTAAAACAGGTCTCCTACGAGCAGTACTTC
TRBV12-3/TRBV12-4	few	TRBD1	TRBJ1-2	CASSLVDRAGGYTF	TGTGCCAGCAGTTTGGTGGACAGGGCCGGTGGCTACACCTTC